This is a list of T cell receptor beta chains from one sample in a study of T-cell memory formation after mild COVID-19. In TCRdb, the 5' RACE reads were re-called with MiXCR into one record per CDR3 protein. The profile shows about 110,000 distinct CDR3 sequences, over 15% of them singletons. Sequencing was done on a sample of PBMCs or a T cell subset sorted from them (not recorded which). The receptors derive from an adult woman who had mild COVID-19 (a few samples of this study predate the infection). Cell type and time point are not known. Each CDR3 is given with its conserved first and last residue. The order of the fields is J gene, clone size, D gene, V gene, CDR3 DNA, CDR3 protein. The D gene is left open where the match is weak. Some rows mark clone size as missing; the rest say once, few, many or name a class of expanded clone.

TRBJ1-1,NA,NA,TRBV6-5,TGTGCCAGCACCACTTGGGGTCGGGGCACTGAAGCTTTCTTT,CASTTWGRGTEAFF
TRBJ1-1,few,NA,TRBV12-3/TRBV12-4,TGTGCCAGCAGTTCTACTGAACAGAACACTGAAGCTTTCTTT,CASSSTEQNTEAFF
TRBJ2-7,few,NA,TRBV5-5,TGTGCCAGCAGTCATCCCGTCGGATACGAGCAGTACTTC,CASSHPVGYEQYF
TRBJ2-7,NA,NA,TRBV12-3/TRBV12-4,TGTGCCAGCAGTTTGACGGGAGTGTCCGAGCAGTACTTC,CASSLTGVSEQYF
TRBJ2-7,few,NA,TRBV21-1,TGTGCCAGCAGCAAAGGTGCAGCGGGAGCATCATGGGAGCAGTACTTC,CASSKGAAGASWEQYF
TRBJ2-5,few,TRBD1,TRBV11-3,TGTGCCAGCAGCTTGATGGACAGGGAAGAGACCCAGTACTTC,CASSLMDREETQYF
TRBJ2-1,many,NA,TRBV27,TGTGCCAGCGGCGGGGTCCCATACAATGAGCAGTTCTTC,CASGGVPYNEQFF
TRBJ1-1,many,NA,TRBV11-2,TGTGCCAGCAGCTTAAGGGCCCTTGAAGCTTTCTTT,CASSLRALEAFF
TRBJ2-5,few,NA,TRBV19,TGTGCCAGTAGTCCCCGTGGAGGAATCAAAGAGACCCAGTACTTC,CASSPRGGIKETQYF
TRBJ2-1,few,TRBD2,TRBV7-8,TGTGCCAGCAGCTTTAGACTAGCGGGAGCAAGGGATGAGCAGTTCTTC,CASSFRLAGARDEQFF
TRBJ2-5,once,NA,TRBV7-6,TGTGCCAGCAGCTTAGCTTACGGGAGAGAGACCCAGTACTTC,CASSLAYGRETQYF
TRBJ2-7,many,TRBD1,TRBV7-2,TGTGCCAGCAGCACGCGTGGGGCGGGACAGGGTTCCTACGAGCAGTACTTC,CASSTRGAGQGSYEQYF
TRBJ2-7,NA,NA,TRBV6-5,TGTGCCAGCAGTTTCCAGGGACTCTACGAGCAGTACTTC,CASSFQGLYEQYF
TRBJ1-5,NA,NA,TRBV15,TGTGCCACCAGCACAACGTTCGGGCAGCCCCAGCATTTT,CATSTTFGQPQHF
TRBJ2-6,NA,NA,TRBV6-6,TGTGCCAGCAGTTTTCGGTCCTCCGGCGGGGCCAACGTCCTGACTTTC,CASSFRSSGGANVLTF
TRBJ1-2,few,TRBD1,TRBV4-2,TGTGCCAGCAGCTTCGGACAGGGCTATGGCTACACCTTC,CASSFGQGYGYTF
TRBJ2-7,NA,TRBD1,TRBV10-3,TGTGCCATCAGTGAGTCCGGGACAGGGGGCTACGAGCAGTACTTC,CAISESGTGGYEQYF
TRBJ1-4,few,TRBD1,TRBV4-1,TGCGCCAGCAGCCAGAGGGACAGGGCGGGGAATGAAAAACTGTTTTTT,CASSQRDRAGNEKLFF
TRBJ1-1,few,NA,TRBV6-6,TGTGCCAGCAGTTACGGGTCGACGAGGGATAAGAACACTGAAGCTTTCTTT,CASSYGSTRDKNTEAFF
TRBJ2-7,few,NA,TRBV9,TGTGCCAGCAGCGTAGACGGGAGCTCCTACGAGCAGTACTTC,CASSVDGSSYEQYF
TRBJ2-7,NA,NA,TRBV3-1,TGTGCCAGCAGCCAGAGCACAAACCACAGGCAGCCCTACGAGCAGTACTTC,CASSQSTNHRQPYEQYF
TRBJ1-2,NA,TRBD1,TRBV29-1,TGCAGCGTTGCTGACCCCAGGACAGGGGGCTATGGCTACACCTTC,CSVADPRTGGYGYTF
TRBJ1-2,NA,NA,TRBV7-9,TGTGCCAGCAGCCTATCGGGGGGTGACTATGGCTACACCTTC,CASSLSGGDYGYTF
TRBJ2-1,NA,TRBD1,TRBV9,TGTGCCAGCAGCCCCCAGACAGGGGACTCCTACAATGAGCAGTTCTTC,CASSPQTGDSYNEQFF
TRBJ1-6,NA,TRBD1,TRBV5-1,TGCGCCAGCAGCTTGCGGGCGACAGGGCAAGCCAATTCACCCCTCCACTTT,CASSLRATGQANSPLHF
TRBJ2-2,once,NA,TRBV29-1,TGCAGCGTTGGCAACGGGAGTATGAACACCGGGGAGCTGTTTTTT,CSVGNGSMNTGELFF
TRBJ2-2,few,NA,TRBV30,TGTGCCTGGAGCGCCGGGGGGCTACCGAACACCGGGGAGCTGTTTTTT,CAWSAGGLPNTGELFF
TRBJ2-1,NA,TRBD2,TRBV13,TGTGCCAGCAGCTCGATAGCGGGGGGGCTCTCCTACAATGAGCAGTTCTTC,CASSSIAGGLSYNEQFF
TRBJ2-7,NA,TRBD2,TRBV6-1,TGTGCCAGCAGTGCACCGGGAGGGCTGGGCTACGAGCAGTACTTC,CASSAPGGLGYEQYF
TRBJ2-2,NA,NA,TRBV24-1,TGTGCCATCTTAGGTTGGAACACCGGGGAGCTGTTTTTT,CAILGWNTGELFF
TRBJ2-3,NA,NA,TRBV21-1,TGTGCCAGCAGCCCCCCTCACCCCAGGGATCCAGATACGCAGTATTTT,CASSPPHPRDPDTQYF
TRBJ1-6,NA,NA,TRBV9,TGTGCCAGCAGCGTAGCAAGTGGTCCAGGGCAGGATTCACCCCTCCACTTT,CASSVASGPGQDSPLHF
TRBJ2-1,few,TRBD2,TRBV4-2,TGTGCCAGCAGCCTCCCCGTCAAACAGCGGGAGGTTGATGAGCAGTTCTTC,CASSLPVKQREVDEQFF
TRBJ2-1,NA,TRBD2,TRBV9,TGTGCCAGCAGCGTAGAAGATAGCGGGATGAGCTCCTACAATGAGCAGTTCTTC,CASSVEDSGMSSYNEQFF
TRBJ2-5,few,NA,TRBV12-3/TRBV12-4,TGTGCCAGCAGTCCGGAAATAGTGAGGCGGGAGACCCAGTACTTC,CASSPEIVRRETQYF
TRBJ2-7,few,NA,TRBV30,TGTGCCTGGAGTGACCCCCACTACGAGCAGTACTTC,CAWSDPHYEQYF
TRBJ2-2,few,NA,TRBV4-1,TGCGCCAGCAGCCAGCCGGGACTGCTTGGGACCGGGGAGCTGTTTTTT,CASSQPGLLGTGELFF
TRBJ1-4,few,NA,TRBV4-3,TGCGCCAGCAGCCAGCACCGGGACGGGAACGAAAAACTGTTTTTT,CASSQHRDGNEKLFF
TRBJ2-1,few,TRBD1,TRBV12-3/TRBV12-4,TGTGCCAGCAGCACGGACAGGTTCGATGAGCAGTTCTTC,CASSTDRFDEQFF
TRBJ2-1,few,NA,TRBV5-1,TGCGCCAGCAGCTCGGGGGACTGGGACCCTAATTGGGGGCAGTTCTTC,CASSSGDWDPNWGQFF
TRBJ1-2,NA,NA,TRBV11-2,TGTGACAGCAGCCCAGGAGGGGGAGGGATCGTCGACTATGGCTACACCTTC,CDSSPGGGGIVDYGYTF
TRBJ1-5,many,TRBD1,TRBV27,TGTGCCAGCAGTACCCAGGGGGAAAAGGGTCAGCCCCAGCATTTT,CASSTQGEKGQPQHF
TRBJ2-5,NA,NA,TRBV12-3/TRBV12-4,TGTGCCAGCAACTTCCAAGCGGACCAACAGACCCAGTACTTC,CASNFQADQQTQYF
TRBJ2-1,NA,NA,TRBV12-3/TRBV12-4,TGTGCCAGCAGCCATACGGTCAATGAGCAGTTCTTC,CASSHTVNEQFF
TRBJ1-6,few,NA,TRBV6-5,TGTGCCAGCGGGGCGAATTCACCCCTCCACTTT,CASGANSPLHF
TRBJ2-3,NA,NA,TRBV7-9,TGTGCCAGCAGCTTAGTGAACAGGATAAGGGCCACAGATACGCAGTATTTT,CASSLVNRIRATDTQYF
TRBJ2-7,few,NA,TRBV29-1,TGCAGCGTTGAAGGTCCGTCAGGGGACTACGAGCAGTACTTC,CSVEGPSGDYEQYF
TRBJ2-2,NA,TRBD1,TRBV3-1,TGTGCCAGCAGCCAGGATTACAGGGGATACACCGGGGAGCTGTTTTTT,CASSQDYRGYTGELFF
TRBJ2-7,NA,NA,TRBV12-3/TRBV12-4,TGTGCCAGCAGTTCTCATCCTGCGGGTGAGCAGTACTTC,CASSSHPAGEQYF
TRBJ2-3,NA,TRBD2,TRBV24-1,TGTGCCACCAGTGACCGGCCAACTAGCGGGAACACAGATACGCAGTATTTT,CATSDRPTSGNTDTQYF
TRBJ2-1,NA,NA,TRBV4-1,TGCGCCAGCAGCCAAGTTGGGGAATACAATGAGCAGTTCTTC,CASSQVGEYNEQFF
TRBJ2-2,many,NA,TRBV3-1,TGTGCCAGCAGCCACTATTCTTACTGGATGAACACCGGGGAGCTGTTTTTT,CASSHYSYWMNTGELFF
TRBJ2-7,NA,NA,TRBV5-6,TGTGCCAGCAGCTTGGCCATAGGGGTCTCCTACGAGCAGTACTTC,CASSLAIGVSYEQYF
TRBJ1-1,few,NA,TRBV7-6,TGTGCCAGCAGCTTAGCCGTGACAGGCTGGGAAGCTTTCTTT,CASSLAVTGWEAFF
TRBJ1-1,NA,TRBD1,TRBV5-1,TGCGCCAGCAGCTTGGGGTGGACAGGGACGAACACTGAAGCTTTCTTT,CASSLGWTGTNTEAFF
TRBJ2-3,NA,TRBD2,TRBV7-9,TGTGCCAGCAGCCCCCAGCGGGGGGTTGGAGATACGCAGTATTTT,CASSPQRGVGDTQYF
TRBJ2-3,NA,TRBD1,TRBV18,TGTGCCAGCTCACGGGGGACAGCCATCCGGCCAGATACGCAGTATTTT,CASSRGTAIRPDTQYF
TRBJ2-3,once,TRBD2,TRBV7-2,TGTGCCAGCAGCTTACTCCCATCGGCTAGCGGGGCTCGTAGCACAGATACGCAGTATTTT,CASSLLPSASGARSTDTQYF